This T cell receptor (beta chain) was recovered during a study of shared clonotypes between healthy human individuals (dated by TCRdb to the early 2020s). About the full investigation: A couple of women and three men aged 18 to 49 years were included in the cohort. The study deeply sequenced blood TCR repertoires of about 5 healthy adults to estimate repertoire size and the extent of clonotype sharing between individuals. Between about 0.8 and 9 billion PBMCs per donor were obtained by leukapheresis. Libraries were prepared and TCR repertoires were sequenced by different laboratories using diverse techniques, in order to increase sequencing depth and limit assay-specific biases. Per donor, three plates each were used for CD4 naive and CD4 memory, two for CD8 naive, and one for CD8 memory.

Study-wide findings and limitations: Estimated clonotype richness was generally larger for naive than for memory subsets. The small number of donors limited the genetic and exposure-history diversity represented. Across four donors, around 5% of naive CD4, more than 3% of naive CD8, under 2.5% of memory CD4, and roughly 0.41% of memory CD8 clonotypes were shared. Higher generation probabilities were observed for clonotypes shared by all four sorted-subset donors than for non-shared clonotypes. Even with the large sequencing depth, rarefaction of the sorted-subset datasets indicated that sequencing was incomplete. Based on pairwise subsampling, the degree of clonotype sharing among donors was expected to be affected by sequencing depth. Sampling was restricted to blood, and TCR repertoires in tissue are likely to differ from TCR repertoires in blood.

Healthy HIV-negative adults with no recently reported acute infections or vaccinations were included as donors. Only Caucasian adults living in Nashville, Tennessee, USA were represented among the donors. CD4+ T cells were enriched by magnetic negative selection, after which naive cells were positively selected on CD45RA and the negative fraction was taken as the memory subset. Blood was obtained by leukapheresis, after which PBMCs were separated by Ficoll-Histopaque density gradient centrifugation and cryopreserved in liquid nitrogen vapor phase. Analytical flow cytometry was used to check the purity and quantity of each magnetically sorted T cell population. Genomic DNA was isolated from each sorted fraction and quantified by UV absorbance on a Nanodrop 2000c. Using the deep immunoSEQ assay, multiplex PCR amplified TCR CDR3 regions from genomic DNA. For each cell subset, the extracted genomic DNA was distributed evenly across all wells of several immunoSEQ 96-well plates, and each plate served as one replicate. For sorted subsets, each replicate PCR was loaded with 200 ng genomic DNA, equivalent to 30,000 to 35,000 T cell genomes. The purified libraries were quantified using a Qubit 3.0 fluorometer, sized with a Bioanalyzer 2100, and then quantified again using the KAPA Library Quantification kit. A separate single-read 150-cycle Illumina NextSeq 550 flow cell was used to sequence each immunoSEQ 96-well plate. Concerning the study's data processing: Because the immunoSEQ output included only junctional sequences and no quality scores, the filtering could not be the same as the filtering used for full-length reads. To assign V/J genes and CDR3, sequences were annotated using PyIR, a Python wrapper for IgBLAST v1.9, with IMGT germline references. Reads were removed for weak V/J assignments (E-value above 1e-6), missing CDR3, stop codons, out-of-frame junctions, or ambiguous translated residues. A V3J clonotype was defined by an identical inferred V gene, J gene, and CDR3 amino acid sequence. Percentage overlap between repertoires was computed as shared unique clonotypes divided by the size of the smaller repertoire. Richness of each repertoire was evaluated using RTK rarefaction, the Chao1 estimator, and Recon v2.1 estimates of unobserved clonotypes. Generation probabilities for all TCRbeta clonotypes obtained by the gDNA method from a handful of donors were computed using OLGA. As stored in TCRdb, this immuneACCESS dataset retains in-frame rearrangements with V and J assigned. A fraction of the clones does not appear; measured against another copy, unresolved V genes explain less than half of the discrepancy, and the remainder lacks a known reason. That table is the source of V, J and clone size, and D and trimming were worked out from the DNA. This sample comprises millions of clones, more than 85% of them detected only once. Together, the top ten hold about 0.39% of the sample.

This clone has only one observation. This receptor's antigen is unknown. No per-base quality is available; no much larger clone lies one base away. From its cysteine to its phenylalanine, the CDR3 spans 17 amino acids. Only CDR3 DNA remains: 51 bases, in frame from the first base. Trimming accounts for 4 bases at V and 4 bases at J, while the number of junction bases matched to no gene is 12. Looking up the germline V gene yields CDR1 SGHTA and CDR2 FQGTGA. Material: naive CD4+ T cells from PBMCs. The sample's cell subset or site label, in plain terms: CD45RA+ positively selected. This chain joins TRBV7-3 to TRBJ2-3, and 9 bases in between align with TRBD2. The TCR sequence derives from a man aged 18 to 30 in good health. Some clones in this sample may be carry-over from other donors' samples. The DNA is TGTGCCAGCAGCTCACTCCGAGGCGGGAGGGTTCCAGATACGCAGTATTTT. This is translated as CASSSLRGGRVPDTQYF.